This T cell receptor (beta chain) was retrieved from a study of T cell repertoires in cytomegalovirus infection. Study at large: CMV infection together with matching HLA type was indicated by public TCR beta signatures. Regarding the study as a whole: In two of eight donors, the top clonotype was HLA-C-restricted CMV-specific. Totalled public TCR beta family frequency picked out people who carried CMV plus the relevant HLA.

At least ten counts were recorded for this clonotype. Its antigen remains unknown. It is unclear where the CDR3 begins or ends on the DNA, so no DNA is shown, and the CDR3 is as TCRdb lists it. The germline V gene encodes CDR1 MNHNS and CDR2 SASEGT. From its first to its last residue, the CDR3 has 17 amino acids. In TCRdb, the reads were re-called with MiXCR into one record per CDR3 protein. The sample holds around 530,000 distinct CDR3 sequences, more than 15% seen once. This sequence was found in a human donor in good health (CMV status not recorded). Some clones in this sample may be carry-over from other donors' samples. Sequences were obtained from CD8+ T cells from PBMCs. The J gene is TRBJ2-5, the V gene TRBV6-1; the table's D call TRBD2 went unverified against the DNA. CDR3 loop: CASSTSLAGGPQETQYF.